One sample yielded the 21 T cell receptor beta chains listed below, sequenced in a study of blood T cell repertoires in COVID-19. Sequenced by immunoSEQ multiplex PCR; TCRdb stores in-frame clones only, minus some. The profile shows approximately 300,000 clones, 85% of them singletons. Sequencing was performed on PBMCs or T cells enriched from blood (not recorded which). All receptors derive from a woman aged 25 to 39 who had been exposed to COVID-19.

This rearrangement joins TRBV7-2 to TRBJ2-7; 8 nucleotides agree with TRBD2. Germline assignment: CDR1 SGHTA and CDR2 FQGNSA. V trimming: 4 bases; J trimming: 2 bases; junction bases outside the gene matches: 7. The CDR3 has 15 residues. The CDR3 sequence: CASSSISGAPYEQYF. The CDR3 bases are TGTGCCAGCAGCTCCATTAGCGGGGCCCCCTACGAGCAGTACTTC.

This clone was seen a few times. The V and J genes are TRBV11-2 and TRBJ1-2; D may be TRBD1 (5 bases). Germline lookup yields CDR1 SGHAT and CDR2 FQNNGV. The CDR3 is 16 amino acids. V lost 5 bases and J lost 4, with 20 bases in between. The CDR3, as DNA: TGTGCCAGCAGCCGTACGAGGCAGGGCCTTGGCTATGGCTACACCTTC. This sequence encodes CASSRTRQGLGYGYTF.

The V and J genes are TRBV25-1 and TRBJ1-5; D remains ambiguous. The V gene lost 5 bases and the J gene lost 6 bases, with 20 bases spanning the gap. Germline V gene data show CDR1 as MGHDK and CDR2 as SYGVNS. This CDR3 is 16 amino acids long. CDR3 region: CASSHFIRRVCQPQHF. The CDR3, as DNA: TGTGCCAGCAGTCATTTTATCCGTCGGGTTTGTCAGCCCCAGCATTTT.

The chain is built from TRBV12-3 or TRBV12-4 and TRBJ1-1; D unclear. The CDR3 extends over 12 amino acids. The V end lost 7 bases, the J end lost 11 bases, and 17 bases lay between the germline ends. The CDR3 DNA reads TGTGCCAGCACCCCCCGAGGAGAATCGGCTTTCTTT. Its protein product is CASTPRGESAFF.

CDR3 protein: CASSQNPGETQYF. The CDR3 DNA is TGTGCCAGCAGCCAAAACCCCGGTGAGACCCAGTACTTC. This chain links TRBV3-1 (or the pseudogene TRBV3-2) with TRBJ2-5; D unresolved. V shed 2 bases and J shed 5 bases, with 9 bases lying between them. The CDR3 covers 13 residues. Looked up from germline, CDR1 is LGHDT and CDR2 is YNNKEL (reference sequence).

The gene calls are TRBV24-1 and TRBJ1-5; 12 bases are a match to TRBD1. CDR1 and CDR2 from the germline V gene are KGHDR and SFDVKD. V was pared by 7 bases and J by 5 bases, with 5 bases of the junction left unmatched. CDR3 length equals 15 residues. CDR3 sequence reads: CATSSGTGGYQPQHF. The DNA for the CDR3 is TGTGCCACCAGCTCCGGGACAGGGGGCTATCAGCCCCAGCATTTT.

The rearrangement joins TRBV30 to TRBJ2-1; 9 nucleotides agree with TRBD2. Looked up from germline, CDR1 is GTSNPN and CDR2 is SVGIG (reference sequence). After removal of 0 bases from V and 8 bases from J, the junction contained 5 bases not matched to a gene. CDR3 size: 14 residues. The CDR3 region has the DNA TGTGCCTGGAGTGTAGGGACTAGCTGGTATGAGCAGTTCTTC. This translates into CAWSVGTSWYEQFF.

J is TRBJ1-6 and V is TRBV5-6, with 7 positions matching TRBD1. The J segment lost 13 bases and the V segment lost 0 bases, leaving 1 base of the junction unmatched. The CDR3 is made up of 12 amino acids. Germline lookup yields CDR1 SGHDT and CDR2 YYEEEE. For the CDR3, the DNA is TGTGCCAGCAGCTTGGGGGACAGCCCCCTCCACTTT. Its translation is CASSLGDSPLHF.

This chain connects TRBV12-3 or TRBV12-4 to TRBJ2-7, with 7 positions matching TRBD1. Germline trimming cut 5 bases from V and 2 bases from J; bases unmatched to any gene: 3. This CDR3 is built from 13 residues. CDR3 in DNA: TGTGCCAGCAGTCACAGGGGAGCCTACGAGCAGTACTTC. The encoded protein is CASSHRGAYEQYF.

The chain links TRBV18 to TRBJ2-5; 9 bases agree with TRBD1. Losses at the gene ends were 1 base for V and 7 bases for J; bases not matched to a gene: 7. This CDR3 has 15 amino acids. The germline V gene encodes CDR1 KGHSH and CDR2 LQKENI. Here the CDR3 DNA reads TGTGCCAGCTCACCACGGGAACAGGGGGCAGGGACCCAGTACTTC. It yields the protein CASSPREQGAGTQYF.

CDR3 in amino acids: CASSDGGGPEAFF. CDR3 DNA: TGTGCCAGCAGCGACGGAGGGGGCCCTGAAGCTTTCTTT. The chain carries TRBV7-8 and TRBJ1-1; 7 bases match TRBD1. After removal of 5 bases from V and 6 bases from J, the junction contained 6 bases not matched to a gene. Per germline, CDR1 SGHVS and CDR2 FQNEAQ. This CDR3 comprises 13 residues.

This clone was counted a single time. Germline is not matched at one junction end, which may reflect a read error. The chain employs TRBV4-3 and TRBJ2-7, with D possibly TRBD2 on 5 matching bases. The CDR3 consists of 13 residues. The germline V gene encodes CDR1 LGHNA and CDR2 YSLEER. For the CDR3, the DNA is TGCGCCAGCAGCCAAGATATTACTAGAGCTCTTCTGTTC. It codes for CASSQDITRALLF.

The chain uses TRBV19 and TRBJ2-1; TRBD1 matches 8 bases. The CDR3 runs to 13 residues. CDR1 is LNHDA and CDR2 is SQIVND in the germline V gene (reference sequence). With 5 bases clipped from V and 7 bases from J, the junction kept 4 bases outside the gene matches. CDR3 sequence reads: CASSSDRENEQFF. CDR3 coding DNA: TGTGCCAGTAGTTCGGACAGGGAGAATGAGCAGTTCTTC.

This chain joins TRBV5-4 and TRBJ2-2; 10 bases line up with TRBD2. Germline V lookup: CDR1 SGHNT, CDR2 YYREEE (reference sequence). Germline trimming cut 6 bases from V and 4 bases from J; bases unmatched to any gene: 6. The CDR3 is 15 amino acids. The CDR3 region is CASNKAGGSTGELFF. CDR3 nucleotide sequence: TGTGCCAGCAATAAAGCGGGAGGGAGCACCGGGGAGCTGTTTTTT.

In regard to this clone: Germline and junction disagree at one end, which may indicate a read error. The chain carries TRBV4-1 and TRBJ1-5; no clear D. The germline CDR1 and CDR2 sequences are MGHRA and YSYEKL. The CDR3 spans 16 residues. CDR3 DNA: TGCGCCAGCAGCCAAGAGGGAGTGAGAGTCGGTCAGGCCCAGCATTTT. This encodes CASSQEGVRVGQAQHF.

This rearrangement joins TRBV4-3 to TRBJ1-2; D is uncertain. Germline loops: CDR1 LGHNA, CDR2 YSLEER. The CDR3 is 14 amino acids. Between the trimmed V and J ends, which lost 1 base and 2 bases, there was a span of 8 bases. Here the CDR3 DNA reads TGCGCCAGCAGCCAAGTTGCGGGGAACTATGGCTACACCTTC. Translating gives CASSQVAGNYGYTF.

This chain links TRBV6-6 with TRBJ1-2; 7 positions agree with TRBD1. The CDR3 extends over 13 amino acids. Germline lookup yields CDR1 MNHNY and CDR2 SVGAGI (reference sequence). V dropped 5 bases and J dropped 8; count of bases not matched to a gene: 8. The CDR3 bases are TGTGCCAGCAGTCCCAGGACAGGAGTCGGCTACACCTTC. This translates into CASSPRTGVGYTF.

This chain uses TRBV6-4 with TRBJ1-2; 12 bases map to TRBD1. The length of the CDR3 is 18 residues. CDR1 and CDR2 (germline): MRHNA, SNTAGT. With 4 bases clipped from V and 7 bases from J, the junction kept 16 bases outside the gene matches. The CDR3: CASSGSNPQPGQGAGYTF. As DNA, the CDR3 is TGTGCCAGCAGTGGGTCTAACCCCCAGCCGGGACAGGGGGCTGGCTACACCTTC.

Only one count was recorded for this clone. The rearrangement joins TRBV28 to TRBJ2-4, with D perhaps matching TRBD1 (5 bases). The CDR3 is 14 amino acids. Deletions cut 6 bases from V and 1 base from J, with 10 bases between. Germline lookup yields CDR1 MDHEN and CDR2 SYDVKM. CDR3 region: CASSRPGAKNIQYF. In nucleotides, the CDR3 is TGTGCCAGCAGCCGCCCAGGGGCCAAAAACATTCAGTACTTC.

The chain combines TRBV4-3 with TRBJ2-7; 7 nucleotides align to TRBD1. The V gene's germline CDR1 is LGHNA and CDR2 YSLEER. V shed 0 bases, J shed 4 bases, and the junction held 9 bases outside the gene matches. The CDR3 totals 16 residues. CDR3: CASSQETSGGRYEQYF. CDR3 DNA: TGCGCCAGCAGCCAAGAGACGTCAGGGGGTAGGTACGAGCAGTACTTC.

The chain carries TRBV9 and TRBJ2-1; 9 bases fit TRBD2. The germline gives CDR1 SGDLS, CDR2 YYNGEE. The ends lost 6 bases at V and 3 bases at J; junction bases unmatched: 1. The CDR3 totals 13 residues. The CDR3 bases are TGTGCCAGCACTAGCGGGAACTACAATGAGCAGTTCTTC. This translates into CASTSGNYNEQFF.